This T cell receptor (beta chain) appears in the sequencing data of a study of T cell repertoires in cytomegalovirus infection. Background on the study: Signatures in public TCR beta sequences pointed to both CMV infection and matching HLA type. Whole-study results and caveats: The cumulative frequency of public TCR beta families identified carriers of CMV plus the relevant HLA. In two of eight donors, the top clonotype was HLA-C-restricted CMV-specific.

TCRdb analysed the reads with MiXCR anew, one entry per CDR3 protein. The repertoire holds 650,000 to 900,000 distinct CDR3 sequences, with 32% as singletons. As to this clonotype: No antigen is known for it.

Germline CDR1 is KGHSH and CDR2 is LQKENI. With V trimmed by 5 bases and J by 10 bases, 9 bases remained unmatched. This CDR3 spans 15 amino acids. The sequencing here drew on cultured CD8+ T cells from PBMCs, taken from culture after CMV antigen stimulation. V and J are TRBV18 and TRBJ2-1; 12 bases line up with TRBD1. The clonotype comes from a human donor in good health (CMV status not recorded). Some clones in this sample may be carry-over from other donors' samples. CDR3 in amino acids: CASSEPGQGAWEQFF. CDR3 in DNA: TGTGCCAGCTCAGAACCGGGACAGGGGGCCTGGGAGCAGTTCTTC.